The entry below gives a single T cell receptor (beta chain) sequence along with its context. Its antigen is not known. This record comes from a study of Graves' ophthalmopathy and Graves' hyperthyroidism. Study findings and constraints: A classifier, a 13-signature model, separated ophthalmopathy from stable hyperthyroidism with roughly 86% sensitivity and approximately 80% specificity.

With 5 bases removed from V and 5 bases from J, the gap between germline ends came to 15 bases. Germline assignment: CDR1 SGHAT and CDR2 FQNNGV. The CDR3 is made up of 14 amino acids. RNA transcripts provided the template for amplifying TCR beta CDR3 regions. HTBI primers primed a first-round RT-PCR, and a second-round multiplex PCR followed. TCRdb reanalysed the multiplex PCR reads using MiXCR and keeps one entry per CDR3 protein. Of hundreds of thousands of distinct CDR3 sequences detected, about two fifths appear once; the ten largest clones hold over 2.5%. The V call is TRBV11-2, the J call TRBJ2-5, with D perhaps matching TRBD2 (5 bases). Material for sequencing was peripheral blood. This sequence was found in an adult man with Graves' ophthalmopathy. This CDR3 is CASSPRGSVETQYF. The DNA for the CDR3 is TGTGCCAGCAGCCCCCGAGGGTCCGTGGAGACCCAGTACTTC.